The rows below give T cell receptor beta chains drawn from one sample of a study of blood T cell repertoires in COVID-19. Method: immunoSEQ multiplex PCR; TCRdb's copy keeps in-frame clones and lacks some. The sample yields roughly 60,000 clones, around four fifths seen once. The sequenced sample consisted of peripheral blood. The receptors were sampled from a man under 40 with COVID-19, enrolled during active disease. Each CDR3 is given with its conserved first and last residue. The D gene is left open where the match is weak. Only some rows state a clone size, as once, few, many or a class for expanded clones.

>.|once|TRBV6-5|TRBJ1-1
CATTTMNTEAFF
TGTGCCACCACGACTATGAACACTGAAGCTTTCTTT
>TRBD1|.|TRBV28|TRBJ1-1
CATRRTGWSTEAFF
TGTGCCACCCGACGGACAGGGTGGAGCACTGAAGCTTTCTTT
>TRBD2|.|TRBV3-1/TRBV3-2|TRBJ2-7
CASSQGLAGSSSYEQYF
TGTGCCAGCAGCCAAGGACTAGCGGGCTCAAGCTCCTACGAGCAGTACTTC
>.|.|TRBV11-3|TRBJ2-3
CASSFDSLNTDTQYF
TGTGCCAGCAGCTTCGACTCACTTAACACAGATACGCAGTATTTT
>TRBD2|.|TRBV11-2|TRBJ2-2
CASSSTRGGLGTGELFF
TGTGCCAGCAGCTCCACGCGCGGGGGGCTGGGCACCGGGGAGCTGTTTTTT
>.|.|TRBV25-1|TRBJ1-2
CASTPGGARGYTF
TGTGCCAGCACCCCGGGGGGCGCGAGAGGCTACACCTTC
>.|.|TRBV30|TRBJ2-1
CAWRGLGFNEQFF
TGTGCCTGGAGGGGACTGGGGTTTAATGAGCAGTTCTTC
>.|few|TRBV7-9|TRBJ2-7
CASSPGPRLDEQYF
TGTGCCAGCAGCCCAGGGCCCCGGTTGGACGAGCAGTACTTC
>.|.|TRBV18|TRBJ2-7
CASSPRGEGLVYEQYF
TGTGCCAGCTCACCGCGCGGAGAGGGACTGGTCTACGAGCAGTACTTC
>.|.|TRBV27|TRBJ1-5
CASSSLPRYRPDQPQHF
TGTGCCAGCAGTTCCCTACCGAGATACAGACCGGATCAGCCCCAGCATTTT